This TCR beta chain is drawn from a study of response to subunit inactivated influenza vaccine. The study, taken as a whole, reports: Only a handful of new T cells, the authors suggested, are recruited with each seasonal influenza vaccination.

Germline V lookup: CDR1 MNHNS, CDR2 SASEGT. J lost 4 bases, V lost 4 bases, and 4 bases had no gene match. There are 14 residues in the CDR3. TCRdb recomputed calls from the RT-PCR reads with MiXCR, one row per CDR3 protein. In the table there are 650,000 to 850,000 distinct CDR3 sequences, roughly 13% of which are singletons. A word on this clonotype: What it recognizes is unknown.

V gene TRBV6-1 combines with J gene TRBJ2-7; 10 bases are a match to TRBD1. The receptor's source is a man in his forties or fifties who received an inactivated influenza vaccine. The source was PBMCs from blood, collected around two weeks before vaccination. In nucleotides, the CDR3 is TGTGCCAGCAGTGTGACAGGGGGCGTGTACGAGCAGTACTTC. Its translation: CASSVTGGVYEQYF.